The clone carrying this T cell receptor (beta chain) was found once. The antigen is not known. This sample was included in a study of shared clonotypes between healthy human individuals. About the research overall: Aged 18 to 49, the donors were a couple of women and a few men. Findings and limits, study-wide: Among donors, sharing of clonotypes was expected to be affected by sequencing depth.

Germline V gene sequence: CDR1 SGHVS, CDR2 FQNEAQ. The CDR3 runs 17 residues. J was trimmed by 7 bases and V by 6 bases; bases with no gene match: 9. Donors, healthy HIV-negative adults, lacked recent acute infections or vaccinations. TCRdb's table, derived via immunoSEQ multiplex PCR, lists solely in-frame clones and lacks some. The sample holds hundreds of thousands of clones, roughly 77% seen once. Sequenced: PBMCs. The chain employs TRBV7-8 and TRBJ2-4; 16 bases match TRBD2. This receptor was taken from a woman in her thirties or forties in good health. Some clones in this sample may be carry-over from other donors' samples. The CDR3 region has the DNA TGTGCCAGCAGTAGATCGGGACTAGCGGGAGGGTTGAACATTCAGTACTTC. Its protein product is CASSRSGLAGGLNIQYF.